This passage covers 14 T cell receptor beta chains from one sample sequenced in a study of T cell responses to AZD1222 COVID-19 vaccine. The repertoire was sequenced with immunoSEQ multiplex PCR; TCRdb's copy has only in-frame clones and lacks some. The repertoire includes more than 85,000 clones, roughly 89% of them detected once, and about 2.5% sits in the top ten. Sequenced here: peripheral blood, sampled 28 days after the second AZD1222 dose. These receptors all come from an adult who received the AZD1222 COVID-19 vaccine.

The CDR3 DNA is TGTGCCAGCAGCTTCAGGGGGGGTACCTACGAGCAGTACTTC. Its protein is CASSFRGGTYEQYF. The rearrangement links TRBV11-1 to TRBJ2-7; tentatively, D is TRBD1 or TRBD2 (7 bases each). V was pared by 3 bases and J by 2 bases, with 11 bases between. This CDR3 is built from 14 residues. Looked up from germline, CDR1 is SGHAT and CDR2 is FQDESV (reference sequence).

By share, this clone ranks as medium-sized. The chain has TRBV3-1 (or the pseudogene TRBV3-2) and TRBJ2-2; the match to TRBD1 covers 8 bases. CDR1 and CDR2 (germline): LGHDT, YNNKEL (reference sequence). The CDR3 spans 14 residues. Trimming took 8 bases from V and 7 from J; bases not matched to a gene: 9. CDR3 protein: CASGRQGSSGELFF. CDR3 DNA sequence: TGTGCCAGCGGCCGACAGGGGTCTAGCGGGGAGCTGTTTTTT.

The chain recombines TRBV7-8 with TRBJ1-1; D not resolved. V was cut by 1 base and J by 2 bases, with 5 bases left in between. CDR3 length equals 13 residues. Germline assignment: CDR1 SGHVS and CDR2 FQNEAQ. The CDR3: CASSLVQNTEAFF. CDR3 bases: TGTGCCAGCAGCTTAGTCCAAAACACTGAAGCTTTCTTT.

The rearrangement links TRBV27 to TRBJ1-2, with D possibly matching TRBD1 (6 bases). Trimming removed 6 bases from V and 6 bases from J, with 14 bases in between. The germline CDR1 and CDR2 sequences are MNHEY and SMNVEV (reference sequence). This CDR3 comprises 13 residues. The CDR3 sequence: CASRSRQGNGYTF. For the CDR3, the DNA is TGTGCCAGCAGATCCCGTCAGGGGAATGGCTACACCTTC.

The chain uses TRBV6-2 or TRBV6-3 and TRBJ2-7; D is unresolved. Germline V gene sequence: CDR1 MNHEY, CDR2 SVGEGT. Trimming pared 5 bases from V and 2 bases from J, leaving 16 bases between. CDR3 length: 15 residues. The CDR3 DNA follows: TGTGCCAGCAGTACCCTGCGGAGCCGCCCCTACGAGCAGTACTTC. Protein sequence: CASSTLRSRPYEQYF.

The V gene is TRBV7-2, the J gene TRBJ1-2; D call uncertain. Trimming removed 5 bases from V and 2 bases from J, with 12 bases in between. Germline values: CDR1 SGHTA, CDR2 FQGNSA. This CDR3 is built from 14 residues. The CDR3: CASSPGGSNYGYTF. Written as DNA, the CDR3 is TGTGCCAGCAGCCCGGGCGGATCGAACTATGGCTACACCTTC.

The rearrangement links TRBV2 to TRBJ1-5; D uncertain. Looked up from germline, CDR1 is SNHLY and CDR2 is FYNNEI. CDR3 length: 14 residues. V gave up 7 bases and J gave up 6 bases, with 16 bases separating them. The CDR3 region is CASTGSRVGQPQHF. The CDR3 coding sequence is TGTGCCAGCACCGGATCGAGGGTCGGTCAGCCCCAGCATTTT.

The rearrangement joins TRBV6-4 to TRBJ2-3; tentatively, D is TRBD1 (6 bases). The germline gives CDR1 MRHNA, CDR2 SNTAGT. V shed 2 bases and J shed 0 bases, with 9 bases lying between them. The CDR3 contains 15 residues. The CDR3 DNA reads as TGTGCCAGCAGTGACACAGGGTTTAGCACAGATACGCAGTATTTT. Translation gives CASSDTGFSTDTQYF.

The V and J genes are TRBV6-1 and TRBJ1-2, with D unresolved. The CDR3 sequence is 14 residues long. V lost 0 bases, J lost 4 bases, and 9 bases lay in between. The germline CDR1 and CDR2 sequences are MNHNS and SASEGT. CDR3 DNA sequence: TGTGCCAGCAGTGAAGCTAACAGCGTCTATGGCTACACCTTC. Amino acid sequence: CASSEANSVYGYTF.

The chain employs TRBV3-1 (or the pseudogene TRBV3-2) and TRBJ1-5, with D tentatively TRBD1 (5 bases). V was shortened by 1 base and J by 5 bases, with 9 bases between the two germline ends. This CDR3 contains 14 residues. Germline V CDR1 and CDR2: LGHDT, YNNKEL (reference sequence). The DNA for the CDR3 is TGTGCCAGCAGCCAAGCCAGAGGGGATCAGCCCCAGCATTTT. Translating it yields CASSQARGDQPQHF.

The chain carries TRBV5-1 and TRBJ2-1; 9 positions match TRBD2. V lost 0 bases to trimming and J lost 7 bases; unmatched junction nucleotides: 11. The CDR3 contains 17 residues. Germline CDR1 is SGHRS and CDR2 is YFSETQ. Written as DNA, the CDR3 is TGCGCCAGCAGCTTGGACGGCGGGGGGGCCGTAAGGAATGAGCAGTTCTTC. Its protein is CASSLDGGGAVRNEQFF. Supplemented by reference TRBV5-1 and TRBJ2-1, the full variable domain reads KAGVTQTPRYLIKTRGQQVTLSCSPISGHRSVSWYQQTPGQGLQFLFEYFSETQRNKGNFPGRFSGRQFSNSRSEMNVSTLELGDSALYLCASSLDGGGAVRNEQFFGPGTRLTVL.

The chain uses TRBV28 and TRBJ2-6, with D unclear. The CDR3 covers 15 residues. CDR1 is MDHEN and CDR2 is SYDVKM in the germline V gene. The ends were cut back, 11 bases at V and 0 bases at J, with 14 bases in the middle. The DNA for the CDR3 is TGTGCCGCAAATATACGAAGCTCTGGGGCCAACGTCCTGACTTTC. Residues: CAANIRSSGANVLTF. The full variable domain, in which reference TRBV28 and TRBJ2-6 provide the parts outside the CDR3, is DVKVTQSSRYLVKRTGEKVFLECVQDMDHENMFWYRQDPGLGLRLIYFSYDVKMKEKGDIPEGYSVSREKKERFSLILESASTNQTSMYLCAANIRSSGANVLTFGAGSRLTVL.

This rearrangement joins TRBV7-3 to TRBJ1-2; 10 bases are shared with TRBD1. The CDR3 has 15 amino acids. V lost 5 bases, J lost 5 bases, and 8 bases stayed unmatched. CDR1 is SGHTA, CDR2 FQGTGA, per germline. Written as DNA, the CDR3 is TGTGCCAGCAGCCCCGGGCCGGGACAGGGGTATGGCTACACCTTC. It codes for CASSPGPGQGYGYTF.

This chain joins TRBV12-5 and TRBJ2-5; 9 bases align to TRBD1. Unmatched junction bases numbered 7, after V lost 7 bases and J lost 1 base. This CDR3 comprises 15 residues. Per germline, CDR1 LGHNT and CDR2 FRNRAP. The CDR3 DNA reads as TGTGCTAGTGCCAGAGAGACAGGGGGCCAAGAGACCCAGTACTTC. This translates into CASARETGGQETQYF.